These 10 T cell receptor beta chains were all obtained from the same sample, sequenced in a study of post-analysis software for immune sequencing data. Points from the study as a whole: Four or five TRBV segments, TRBV5-6, TRBV5-1 and TRBV20-1 among them, were found more frequent in patients than controls.

The library was made from cDNA and included unique molecular identifiers. TCRdb analysed the PCR reads with MiXCR anew, one entry per CDR3 protein. The sample carries approximately 770,000 distinct CDR3 sequences, approximately 44% recorded once. For these receptors, no antigen is known. Sample: blood. The receptors derive from a girl between 5 and 17 years old with multiple sclerosis.

This chain joins TRBV4-3 and TRBJ1-5; TRBD1 aligns across 7 bases. The germline CDR1 and CDR2 sequences are LGHNA and YSLEER. J gave up 6 bases and V 3 bases, and 8 bases lay outside the gene matches. There are 15 residues in the CDR3. The CDR3 sequence is CASSQYRGGGQPQHF. CDR3 sequence (DNA): TGCGCCAGCAGCCAGTACAGGGGAGGGGGTCAGCCCCAGCATTTT.

This chain joins TRBV12-3 or TRBV12-4 and TRBJ2-7, with 12 bases that match TRBD2. The V and J ends lost 6 bases and 0 bases, in that order; junction bases with no gene match: 6. The CDR3 runs 16 residues. CDR3 in DNA: TGTGCCAGCAGCCCCGGGACTAGCGGGCCCTCCTACGAGCAGTACTTC. Protein product: CASSPGTSGPSYEQYF.

Only a few counts were recorded for this clonotype. The V and J genes are TRBV29-1 and TRBJ1-1; D not resolved. This CDR3 has 11 amino acids. The germline V and J ends were trimmed by 0 bases and 8 bases, with 7 bases remaining between them. The germline V gene has CDR1 SQVTM and CDR2 ANQGSEA. In nucleotides, the CDR3 is TGCAGCGTTGAAGATCCACCCGAAGCTTTCTTT. This sequence encodes CSVEDPPEAFF.

This clonotype has ten or more counts. The CDR3 coding sequence is TGTGCCAGCAGTTCCACCGCCAGTTACGAGCAGTACTTC. It encodes CASSSTASYEQYF. The rearrangement joins TRBV12-3 or TRBV12-4 to TRBJ2-7; D call uncertain. V was cut by 4 bases and J by 4 bases, with 11 bases left in between. This CDR3 region has 13 residues.

The V call is TRBV20-1, the J call TRBJ1-1; D is unclear. The germline V gene has CDR1 DFQATT and CDR2 SNEGSKA (reference sequence). CDR3 length equals 13 residues. V was trimmed by 3 bases and J by 5 bases, leaving 13 bases between them. CDR3 coding DNA: TGCAGTGCTAGTCCTGGAATGGGAACTGAAGCTTTCTTT. As protein: CSASPGMGTEAFF.

This clonotype has more than one count but fewer than ten. The J gene is TRBJ2-3, the V gene TRBV29-1; D is perhaps TRBD1 or TRBD2 (5 bases each). The length of the CDR3 is 20 residues. CDR1 and CDR2 (germline): SQVTM, ANQGSEA. Trimming stripped 3 bases from V and 1 base from J, with 29 bases between. The CDR3 region has the DNA TGCAGCGTTGACCGGCCGCAGGGAGAGCGAAGCAAACCCCGCACAGATACGCAGTATTTT. Its protein is CSVDRPQGERSKPRTDTQYF.

This clonotype showed up many times. A junction boundary mismatches the germline segment, possibly from a read error. The chain combines TRBV20-1 with TRBJ2-3, with a possible D match to TRBD1 (6 bases). Per germline, CDR1 DFQATT and CDR2 SNEGSKA (reference sequence). The CDR3 contains 14 residues. In DNA form, the CDR3 reads TGCAGCGCTAGGGACAAAGAACTATCAGATACGCAGTATTTT. Translated: CSARDKELSDTQYF.

The CDR3 loop reads CASSVGDGAGYTF. The CDR3 bases are TGTGCCAGCAGCGTAGGGGACGGGGCTGGCTACACCTTC. The chain carries TRBV9 and TRBJ1-2, with D perhaps matching TRBD1 (5 bases). Germline CDR1 and CDR2: SGDLS and YYNGEE. V lost 0 bases to trimming and J lost 7 bases, with 10 bases between them. The length of the CDR3 is 13 residues.

This chain uses TRBV5-1 with TRBJ2-7; 11 positions match TRBD2. Trimming at V came to 7 bases and at J to 0 bases, leaving 9 bases not matched to a gene. Germline V CDR1 and CDR2: SGHRS, YFSETQ. The CDR3 spans 16 residues. The CDR3 loop is CASGPGLAGVSYEQYF. CDR3 coding DNA: TGCGCCAGCGGTCCAGGACTAGCGGGCGTCTCCTACGAGCAGTACTTC. Full variable domain (missing parts from reference TRBV5-1 and TRBJ2-7): KAGVTQTPRYLIKTRGQQVTLSCSPISGHRSVSWYQQTPGQGLQFLFEYFSETQRNKGNFPGRFSGRQFSNSRSEMNVSTLELGDSALYLCASGPGLAGVSYEQYFGPGTRLTVT.

This clonotype showed up just a few times. The J gene is TRBJ2-1, the V gene TRBV15; TRBD2 agrees at 10 bases. J lost 4 bases, V lost 5 bases, and 8 bases had no gene match. This CDR3 has 16 amino acids. Germline CDR1 and CDR2: LNHNV and YYDKDF (reference sequence). The CDR3 protein is CATSGPSGSPYNEQFF. The CDR3 DNA reads as TGTGCCACCAGCGGACCTAGCGGGAGCCCGTACAATGAGCAGTTCTTC.